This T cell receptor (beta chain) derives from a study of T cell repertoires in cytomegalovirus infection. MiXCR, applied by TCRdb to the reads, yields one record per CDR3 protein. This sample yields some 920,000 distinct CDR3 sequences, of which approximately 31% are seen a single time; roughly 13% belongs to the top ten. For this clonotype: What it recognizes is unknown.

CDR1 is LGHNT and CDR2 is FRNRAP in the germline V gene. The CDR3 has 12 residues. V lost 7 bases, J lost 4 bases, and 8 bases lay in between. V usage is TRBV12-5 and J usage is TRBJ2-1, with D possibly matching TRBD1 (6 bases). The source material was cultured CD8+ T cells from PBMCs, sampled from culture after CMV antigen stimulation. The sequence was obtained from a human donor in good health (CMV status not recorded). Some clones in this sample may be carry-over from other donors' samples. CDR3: CASATGYNEQFF. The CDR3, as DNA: TGTGCTAGTGCCACAGGGTACAATGAGCAGTTCTTC.